This is a list of T cell receptor beta chains from one sample in a study of shared clonotypes between healthy human individuals. Assay used: immunoSEQ multiplex PCR; TCRdb lists only in-frame clones, some missing. This table holds roughly 2,000,000 clones, 85% to 95% found once. The sample comprised naive CD8+ T cells from PBMCs. These receptors all come from a man between 18 and 29 years old in good health. Some clones in this sample may be carry-over from other donors' samples. Both conserved end residues are part of each CDR3. The D gene is left open where the match is weak. Not every row has a clone size; where given, it reads once, few, many or a size class.

CDR3 protein: CASSQVLAGTGELFF
CDR3 DNA: TGCGCCAGCAGCCAAGTTCTAGCGGGTACCGGGGAGCTGTTTTTT
V gene: TRBV4-1
J gene: TRBJ2-2
D gene: TRBD2
clone size: -

CDR3 protein: CASSNRLAGLEYITYEQYF
CDR3 DNA: TGTGCCAGCAGTAATCGACTAGCGGGACTCGAATATATTACCTACGAGCAGTACTTC
V gene: TRBV2
J gene: TRBJ2-7
D gene: TRBD2
clone size: -

CDR3 protein: CASSSEGLAGDPDTQYF
CDR3 DNA: TGTGCCAGCAGCTCCGAGGGACTAGCGGGAGACCCAGATACGCAGTATTTT
V gene: TRBV11-3
J gene: TRBJ2-3
D gene: TRBD2
clone size: -

CDR3 protein: CASSPTGALNEKLFF
CDR3 DNA: TGTGCCAGCAGCCCTACAGGGGCCCTTAATGAAAAACTGTTTTTT
V gene: TRBV27
J gene: TRBJ1-4
D gene: TRBD1
clone size: -

CDR3 protein: CATSRSGDTEAFF
CDR3 DNA: TGTGCCACCAGCCGTTCGGGGGACACTGAAGCTTTCTTT
V gene: TRBV15
J gene: TRBJ1-1
D gene: -
clone size: -

CDR3 protein: CASSLLASGSYEQYF
CDR3 DNA: TGTGCCAGCAGCTTACTGGCCTCCGGCTCCTACGAGCAGTACTTC
V gene: TRBV7-6
J gene: TRBJ2-7
D gene: -
clone size: -

CDR3 protein: CAGGRGSYEQYF
CDR3 DNA: TGTGCCGGCGGGAGGGGGAGCTACGAGCAGTACTTC
V gene: TRBV2
J gene: TRBJ2-7
D gene: TRBD2
clone size: -

CDR3 protein: CASSTMFEDRVNYGYTF
CDR3 DNA: TGTGCCAGCAGTACCATGTTTGAGGACAGGGTAAACTATGGCTACACCTTC
V gene: TRBV28
J gene: TRBJ1-2
D gene: TRBD1
clone size: -

CDR3 protein: CASSAWDRAYGYTF
CDR3 DNA: TGTGCCAGCAGCGCTTGGGACAGGGCCTATGGCTACACCTTC
V gene: TRBV9
J gene: TRBJ1-2
D gene: TRBD1
clone size: -

CDR3 protein: CASSTRAYEAFF
CDR3 DNA: TGTGCCAGCAGCACCAGGGCTTATGAAGCTTTCTTT
V gene: TRBV2
J gene: TRBJ1-1
D gene: -
clone size: -

CDR3 protein: CASSLGEKKAFF
CDR3 DNA: TGTGCCAGCAGCTTAGGGGAGAAAAAAGCTTTCTTT
V gene: TRBV7-8
J gene: TRBJ1-1
D gene: -
clone size: -

CDR3 protein: CASSEPREGVTDTQYF
CDR3 DNA: TGTGCCAGCAGCGAACCCCGGGAAGGGGTAACGGATACGCAGTATTTT
V gene: TRBV9
J gene: TRBJ2-3
D gene: -
clone size: once

CDR3 protein: CASKPMQNEQFF
CDR3 DNA: TGTGCCAGCAAGCCCATGCAGAATGAGCAGTTCTTC
V gene: TRBV2
J gene: TRBJ2-1
D gene: -
clone size: -

CDR3 protein: CASSLLGQVTDTQYF
CDR3 DNA: TGTGCCAGCAGTTTACTGGGACAGGTCACAGATACGCAGTATTTT
V gene: TRBV28
J gene: TRBJ2-3
D gene: TRBD1
clone size: -

CDR3 protein: CASSFPRGRVPGYTF
CDR3 DNA: TGTGCCAGCAGCTTCCCCCGAGGGAGGGTTCCAGGCTACACCTTC
V gene: TRBV7-9
J gene: TRBJ1-2
D gene: -
clone size: -

CDR3 protein: CASSLALGQEGNTGELFF
CDR3 DNA: TGTGCCAGCAGCTTAGCCCTCGGACAGGAGGGGAACACCGGGGAGCTGTTTTTT
V gene: TRBV7-8
J gene: TRBJ2-2
D gene: -
clone size: -

CDR3 protein: CASIGTSLLDEQFF
CDR3 DNA: TGTGCCAGCATCGGGACTAGCCTCCTCGATGAGCAGTTCTTC
V gene: TRBV7-2
J gene: TRBJ2-1
D gene: TRBD2
clone size: -

CDR3 protein: CASSLDKGNEQFF
CDR3 DNA: TGCGCCAGCAGCTTGGATAAGGGGAATGAGCAGTTCTTC
V gene: TRBV5-1
J gene: TRBJ2-1
D gene: -
clone size: -

CDR3 protein: CASKTDRATSTDTQYF
CDR3 DNA: TGTGCCAGCAAAACGGACAGGGCTACTAGCACAGATACGCAGTATTTT
V gene: TRBV28
J gene: TRBJ2-3
D gene: TRBD1
clone size: -

CDR3 protein: CASSIRTFYGYTF
CDR3 DNA: TGTGCCAGTAGTATCCGGACTTTCTATGGCTACACCTTC
V gene: TRBV19
J gene: TRBJ1-2
D gene: -
clone size: -

CDR3 protein: CASSQDREGTGELFF
CDR3 DNA: TGCGCCAGCAGCCAAGACAGGGAGGGGACCGGGGAGCTGTTTTTT
V gene: TRBV4-3
J gene: TRBJ2-2
D gene: TRBD2
clone size: -

CDR3 protein: CASSARLAGGPVNEQFF
CDR3 DNA: TGTGCCAGCAGTGCGCGACTAGCGGGAGGGCCCGTAAATGAGCAGTTCTTC
V gene: TRBV25-1
J gene: TRBJ2-1
D gene: TRBD2
clone size: -

CDR3 protein: CASSLGPGNTEAFF
CDR3 DNA: TGTGCCAGCAGCTTAGGGCCCGGGAACACTGAAGCTTTCTTT
V gene: TRBV7-2
J gene: TRBJ1-1
D gene: -
clone size: -

CDR3 protein: CASSPQPSGTDTQYF
CDR3 DNA: TGTGCCAGCAGCCCTCAGCCCTCTGGCACAGATACGCAGTATTTT
V gene: TRBV9
J gene: TRBJ2-3
D gene: -
clone size: -

CDR3 protein: CASSPGQGVLGYGYTF
CDR3 DNA: TGCGCCAGCAGCCCGGGACAGGGGGTGTTGGGCTATGGCTACACCTTC
V gene: TRBV4-1
J gene: TRBJ1-2
D gene: TRBD1
clone size: -

CDR3 protein: CSVRGYEQYF
CDR3 DNA: TGCAGCGTTCGGGGTTACGAGCAGTACTTC
V gene: TRBV29-1
J gene: TRBJ2-7
D gene: -
clone size: -

CDR3 protein: CASTVSRGANEKLFF
CDR3 DNA: TGTGCCAGCACCGTTTCCCGAGGGGCTAATGAAAAACTGTTTTTT
V gene: TRBV27
J gene: TRBJ1-4
D gene: -
clone size: -

CDR3 protein: CASSPSRGAGETQYF
CDR3 DNA: TGTGCCAGCAGCCCCAGTAGGGGAGCCGGAGAGACCCAGTACTTC
V gene: TRBV9
J gene: TRBJ2-5
D gene: -
clone size: -

CDR3 protein: CAWSVGAGVSYEQYF
CDR3 DNA: TGTGCCTGGAGTGTAGGGGCGGGAGTAAGCTACGAGCAGTACTTC
V gene: TRBV30
J gene: TRBJ2-7
D gene: TRBD2
clone size: -

CDR3 protein: CASSHDRAPYEQYF
CDR3 DNA: TGCGCCAGCAGTCACGACAGGGCCCCCTACGAGCAGTACTTC
V gene: TRBV23-1
J gene: TRBJ2-7
D gene: TRBD1
clone size: -

CDR3 protein: CASTRLGTDTQYF
CDR3 DNA: TGTGCCAGTACCCGCTTAGGGACAGATACGCAGTATTTT
V gene: TRBV19
J gene: TRBJ2-3
D gene: -
clone size: -

CDR3 protein: CASSLRASYEQYF
CDR3 DNA: TGCGCCAGCAGCCTCAGGGCATCCTACGAGCAGTACTTC
V gene: TRBV5-1
J gene: TRBJ2-7
D gene: -
clone size: -

CDR3 protein: CASQGPTYEQYF
CDR3 DNA: TGCGCCAGCCAAGGGCCTACCTACGAGCAGTACTTC
V gene: TRBV5-1
J gene: TRBJ2-7
D gene: -
clone size: -

CDR3 protein: CASSATPGPESPIYF
CDR3 DNA: TGTGCCAGCAGCGCAACTCCGGGCCCCGAGTCTCCCATATATTTT
V gene: TRBV9
J gene: TRBJ1-3
D gene: -
clone size: -

CDR3 protein: CASSLGRGRSSYEQYF
CDR3 DNA: TGTGCCAGCAGCTTGGGAAGGGGGAGGAGCTCCTACGAGCAGTACTTC
V gene: TRBV5-8
J gene: TRBJ2-7
D gene: -
clone size: -

CDR3 protein: CASSTDREFHEQYF
CDR3 DNA: TGTGCCAGTAGTACGGACAGGGAATTCCACGAGCAGTACTTC
V gene: TRBV19
J gene: TRBJ2-7
D gene: TRBD1
clone size: -

CDR3 protein: CASSYGGRHNQPQHF
CDR3 DNA: TGTGCCAGCAGTTACGGGGGAAGGCACAATCAGCCCCAGCATTTT
V gene: TRBV6-5
J gene: TRBJ1-5
D gene: -
clone size: -

CDR3 protein: CASSYTGTSGTNEQFF
CDR3 DNA: TGTGCCAGCAGTTACACTGGGACTAGCGGGACGAATGAGCAGTTCTTC
V gene: TRBV6-5
J gene: TRBJ2-1
D gene: TRBD2
clone size: -

CDR3 protein: CAGGRTPPQETQYF
CDR3 DNA: TGTGCCGGGGGTCGGACACCACCCCAAGAGACCCAGTACTTC
V gene: TRBV7-8
J gene: TRBJ2-5
D gene: -
clone size: -

CDR3 protein: CAISEGAPGDEQFF
CDR3 DNA: TGTGCCATCAGTGAGGGGGCGCCTGGGGATGAGCAGTTCTTC
V gene: TRBV10-3
J gene: TRBJ2-1
D gene: -
clone size: -

CDR3 protein: CAISGMIAGTESYNEQFF
CDR3 DNA: TGTGCCATCAGCGGGATGATAGCGGGCACCGAGTCCTACAATGAGCAGTTCTTC
V gene: TRBV13
J gene: TRBJ2-1
D gene: TRBD2
clone size: -

CDR3 protein: CASSLVSFEESKWDTEAFF
CDR3 DNA: TGTGCCAGCAGCTTAGTGAGTTTCGAGGAGTCAAAGTGGGACACTGAAGCTTTCTTT
V gene: TRBV7-7
J gene: TRBJ1-1
D gene: -
clone size: -

CDR3 protein: CASSGAYQETQYF
CDR3 DNA: TGTGCCAGCAGCGGGGCTTACCAAGAGACCCAGTACTTC
V gene: TRBV7-7
J gene: TRBJ2-5
D gene: -
clone size: -

CDR3 protein: CASSSDRDREETQYF
CDR3 DNA: TGTGCCAGTAGTAGTGACCGGGACAGGGAAGAGACCCAGTACTTC
V gene: TRBV19
J gene: TRBJ2-5
D gene: TRBD1
clone size: -

CDR3 protein: CASSWGGLDRGHSEVMTGELFF
CDR3 DNA: TGTGCCAGCAGCTGGGGAGGACTGGACAGGGGGCATAGCGAAGTGATGACCGGGGAGCTGTTTTTT
V gene: TRBV21-1
J gene: TRBJ2-2
D gene: -
clone size: -